This entry is about one TCR beta chain. Germline assignment: CDR1 LGHNA and CDR2 YSLEER. V lost 2 bases and J 1 base, leaving 11 bases between the germline ends. CDR3 length: 15 amino acids. This sample was taken from a study of control samples from healthy donors and cancer patients. Generated by immunoSEQ multiplex PCR, the TCRdb table keeps only in-frame clones and is missing some. The sample yields under 110,000 clones, roughly 91% seen once. Sequenced sample: blood. The clonotype was recovered from a man aged 30-40 years in good health. V gene TRBV4-3 combines with J gene TRBJ1-1, with D perhaps matching TRBD1 (6 bases). The CDR3 sequence is CASSQQPGANTEAFF. DNA of the CDR3: TGCGCCAGCAGCCAACAGCCGGGGGCGAACACTGAAGCTTTCTTT.